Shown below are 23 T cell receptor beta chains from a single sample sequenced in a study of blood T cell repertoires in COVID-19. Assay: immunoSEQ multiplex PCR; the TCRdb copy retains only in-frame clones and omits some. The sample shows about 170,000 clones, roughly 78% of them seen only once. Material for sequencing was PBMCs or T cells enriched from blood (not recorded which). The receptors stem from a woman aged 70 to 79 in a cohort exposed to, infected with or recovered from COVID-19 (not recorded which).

The DNA for the CDR3 is TGTGCCAGCAGCGTAGGGCTGGGGGCGAACTATGGCTACACCTTC. It specifies CASSVGLGANYGYTF. The chain has TRBV7-2 and TRBJ1-2, with D perhaps TRBD1 (6 bases). The CDR3 is made up of 15 amino acids. Between the trimmed V and J ends, which lost 5 bases and 2 bases, there was a span of 15 bases. The germline CDR1 and CDR2 sequences are SGHTA and FQGNSA.

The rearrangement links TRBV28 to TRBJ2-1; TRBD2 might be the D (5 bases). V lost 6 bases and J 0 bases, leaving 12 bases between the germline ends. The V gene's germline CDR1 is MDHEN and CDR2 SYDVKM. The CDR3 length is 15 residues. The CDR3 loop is CASRSGLSSYNEQFF. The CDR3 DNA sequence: TGTGCCAGCAGATCGGGGTTGAGCTCCTACAATGAGCAGTTCTTC. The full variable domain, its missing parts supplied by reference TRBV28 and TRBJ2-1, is DVKVTQSSRYLVKRTGEKVFLECVQDMDHENMFWYRQDPGLGLRLIYFSYDVKMKEKGDIPEGYSVSREKKERFSLILESASTNQTSMYLCASRSGLSSYNEQFFGPGTRLTVL.

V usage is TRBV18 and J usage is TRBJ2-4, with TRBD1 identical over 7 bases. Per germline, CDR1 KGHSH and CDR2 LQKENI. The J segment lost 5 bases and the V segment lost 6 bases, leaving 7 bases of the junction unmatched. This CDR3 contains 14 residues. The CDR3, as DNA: TGTGCCAGCTCTCAGGACAGGAAGGAAAACATTCAGTACTTC. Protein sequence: CASSQDRKENIQYF.

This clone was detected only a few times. The CDR3 here is CASSVQAGTYEQYF. In DNA form, the CDR3 reads TGTGCCAGCAGTGTTCAGGCCGGGACCTACGAGCAGTACTTC. This chain joins TRBV2 and TRBJ2-7; D is possibly TRBD2 (5 bases). V gave up 4 bases and J gave up 2 bases, with 12 bases separating them. The CDR3 contains 14 residues. Germline CDR1 reads SNHLY; CDR2 reads FYNNEI.

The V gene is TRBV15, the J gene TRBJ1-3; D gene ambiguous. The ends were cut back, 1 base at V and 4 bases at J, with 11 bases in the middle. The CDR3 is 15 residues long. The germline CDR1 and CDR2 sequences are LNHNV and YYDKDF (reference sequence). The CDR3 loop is CATSRGGRGGNTIYF. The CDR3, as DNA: TGTGCCACCAGCAGAGGAGGCCGAGGGGGAAACACCATATATTTT. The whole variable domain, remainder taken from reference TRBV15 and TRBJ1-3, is DAMVIQNPRYQVTQFGKPVTLSCSQTLNHNVMYWYQQKSSQAPKLLFHYYDKDFNNEADTPDNFQSRRPNTSFCFLDIRSPGLGDTAMYLCATSRGGRGGNTIYFGEGSWLTVV.

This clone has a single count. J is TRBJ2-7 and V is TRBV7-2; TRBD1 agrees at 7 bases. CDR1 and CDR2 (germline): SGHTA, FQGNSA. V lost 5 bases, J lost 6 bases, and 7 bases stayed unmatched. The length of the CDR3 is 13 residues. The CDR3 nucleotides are TGTGCCAGCAGCCCGGACAGGCTTCGCGAGCAGTACTTC. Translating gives CASSPDRLREQYF.

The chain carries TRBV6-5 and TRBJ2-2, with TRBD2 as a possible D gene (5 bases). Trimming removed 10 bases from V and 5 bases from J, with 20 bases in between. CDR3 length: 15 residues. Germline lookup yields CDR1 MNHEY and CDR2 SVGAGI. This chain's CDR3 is CATQRLGVRTGELFF. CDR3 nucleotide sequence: TGTGCCACCCAAAGGTTGGGAGTTCGAACCGGGGAGCTGTTTTTT.

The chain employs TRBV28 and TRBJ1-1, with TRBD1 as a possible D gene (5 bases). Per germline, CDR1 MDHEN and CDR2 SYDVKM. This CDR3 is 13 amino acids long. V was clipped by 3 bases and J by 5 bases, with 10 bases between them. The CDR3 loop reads CASSLPSGTEAFF. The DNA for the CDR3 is TGTGCCAGCAGTTTGCCCTCAGGGACTGAAGCTTTCTTT.

CDR3 sequence (DNA): TGTGCCAGCAGTTTTTTTGGCAGGGCTGTATCTGAAGCTTTCTTT. It encodes CASSFFGRAVSEAFF. The chain links TRBV28 to TRBJ1-1; the D gene is possibly TRBD1 (5 bases). The CDR3 has 15 residues. With 3 bases removed from V and 6 bases from J, the gap between germline ends came to 17 bases. Germline V gives CDR1 MDHEN, CDR2 SYDVKM.

The DNA for the CDR3 is TGTGCCTGGAGTGTGGGACTAGCGCCTTACAATGAGCAGTTCTTC. It translates to CAWSVGLAPYNEQFF. The chain is built from TRBV30 and TRBJ2-1, with 10 positions matching TRBD2. The trim removed 0 bases at V and 4 bases at J, leaving 3 bases unmatched. CDR3 size: 15 residues. CDR1 GTSNPN and CDR2 SVGIG come from the germline V gene (reference sequence).

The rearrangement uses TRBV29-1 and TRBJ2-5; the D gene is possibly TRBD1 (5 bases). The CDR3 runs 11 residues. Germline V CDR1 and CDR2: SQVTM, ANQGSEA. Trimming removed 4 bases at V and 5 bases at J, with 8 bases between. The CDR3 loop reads CSVGRVETQYF. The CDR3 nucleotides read TGCAGCGTTGGCAGGGTTGAGACCCAGTACTTC.

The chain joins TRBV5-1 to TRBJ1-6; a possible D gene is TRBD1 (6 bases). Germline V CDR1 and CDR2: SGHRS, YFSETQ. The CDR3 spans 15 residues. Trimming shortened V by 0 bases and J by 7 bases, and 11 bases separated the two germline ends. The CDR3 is CASSLADRLNSPLHF. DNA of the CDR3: TGCGCCAGCAGCTTGGCTGACAGGTTGAATTCACCCCTCCACTTT.

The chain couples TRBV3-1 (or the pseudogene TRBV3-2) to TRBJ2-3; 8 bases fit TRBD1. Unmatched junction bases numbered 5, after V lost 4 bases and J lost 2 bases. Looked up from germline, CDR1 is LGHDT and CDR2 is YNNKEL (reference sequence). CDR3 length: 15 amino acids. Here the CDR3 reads CASSLRTGFTDTQYF. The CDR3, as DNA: TGTGCCAGCAGCCTTAGGACAGGGTTCACAGATACGCAGTATTTT.

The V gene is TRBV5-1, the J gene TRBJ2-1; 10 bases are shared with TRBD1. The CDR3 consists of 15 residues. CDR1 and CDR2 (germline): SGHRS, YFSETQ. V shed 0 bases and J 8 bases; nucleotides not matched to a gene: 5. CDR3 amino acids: CASSLGGTGEYEQFF. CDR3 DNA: TGCGCCAGCAGCTTGGGCGGGACAGGGGAGTATGAGCAGTTCTTC. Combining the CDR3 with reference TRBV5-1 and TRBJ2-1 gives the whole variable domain KAGVTQTPRYLIKTRGQQVTLSCSPISGHRSVSWYQQTPGQGLQFLFEYFSETQRNKGNFPGRFSGRQFSNSRSEMNVSTLELGDSALYLCASSLGGTGEYEQFFGPGTRLTVL.

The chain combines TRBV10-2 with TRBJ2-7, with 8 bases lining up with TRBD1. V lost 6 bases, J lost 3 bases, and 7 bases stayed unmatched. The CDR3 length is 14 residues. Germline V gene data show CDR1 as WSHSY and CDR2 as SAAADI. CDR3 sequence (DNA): TGCGCCAGCAGAGCTCTACAGGGGGTCTACGAGCAGTACTTC. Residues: CASRALQGVYEQYF.

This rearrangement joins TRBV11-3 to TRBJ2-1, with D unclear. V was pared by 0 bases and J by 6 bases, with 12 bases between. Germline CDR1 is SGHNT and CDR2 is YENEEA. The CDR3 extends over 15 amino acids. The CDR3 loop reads CASSLDFSRSNEQFF. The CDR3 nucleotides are TGTGCCAGCAGCTTAGATTTTAGTAGAAGCAATGAGCAGTTCTTC.

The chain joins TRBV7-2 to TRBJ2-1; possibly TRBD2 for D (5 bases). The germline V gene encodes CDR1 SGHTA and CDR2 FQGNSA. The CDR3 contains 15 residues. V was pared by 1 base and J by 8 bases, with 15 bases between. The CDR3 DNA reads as TGTGCCAGCAGCTTAGACGGGGTGGGCGTAGATGAGCAGTTCTTC. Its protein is CASSLDGVGVDEQFF. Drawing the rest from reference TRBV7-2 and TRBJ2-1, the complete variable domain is GAGVSQSPSNKVTEKGKDVELRCDPISGHTALYWYRQSLGQGLEFLIYFQGNSAPDKSGLPSDRFSAERTGGSVSTLTIQRTQQEDSAVYLCASSLDGVGVDEQFFGPGTRLTVL.

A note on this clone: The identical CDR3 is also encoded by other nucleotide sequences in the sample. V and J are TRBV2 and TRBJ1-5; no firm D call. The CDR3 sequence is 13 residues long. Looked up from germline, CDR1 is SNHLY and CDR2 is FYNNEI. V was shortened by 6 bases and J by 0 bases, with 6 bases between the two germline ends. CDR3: CASSSYSNQPQHF. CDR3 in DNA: TGTGCCAGCAGCTCCTATAGCAATCAGCCCCAGCATTTT.

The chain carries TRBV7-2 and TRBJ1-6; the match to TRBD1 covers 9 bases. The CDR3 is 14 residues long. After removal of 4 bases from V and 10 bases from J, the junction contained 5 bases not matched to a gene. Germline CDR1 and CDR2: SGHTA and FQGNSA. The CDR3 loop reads CASSSGQGWSPLHF. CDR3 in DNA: TGTGCCAGCAGCTCGGGACAGGGCTGGTCACCCCTCCACTTT.

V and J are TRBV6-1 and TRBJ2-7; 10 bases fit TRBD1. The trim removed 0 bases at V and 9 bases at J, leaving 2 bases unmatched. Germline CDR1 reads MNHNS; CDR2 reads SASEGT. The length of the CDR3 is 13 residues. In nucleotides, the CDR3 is TGTGCCAGCAGTGAAGCGGACAGGGGGGGGCAGTACTTC. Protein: CASSEADRGGQYF.

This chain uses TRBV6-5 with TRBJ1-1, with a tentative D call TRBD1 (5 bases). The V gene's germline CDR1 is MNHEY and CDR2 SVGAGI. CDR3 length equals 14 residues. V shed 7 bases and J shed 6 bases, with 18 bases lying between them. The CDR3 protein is CASNDPTGGAEAFF. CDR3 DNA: TGTGCCAGCAACGACCCTACAGGCGGCGCTGAAGCTTTCTTT.

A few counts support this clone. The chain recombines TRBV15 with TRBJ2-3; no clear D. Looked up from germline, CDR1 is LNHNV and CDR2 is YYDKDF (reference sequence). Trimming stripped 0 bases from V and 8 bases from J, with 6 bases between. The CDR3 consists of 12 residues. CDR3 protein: CATSRDQVTQYF. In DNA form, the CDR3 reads TGTGCCACCAGCAGAGATCAGGTTACGCAGTATTTT.

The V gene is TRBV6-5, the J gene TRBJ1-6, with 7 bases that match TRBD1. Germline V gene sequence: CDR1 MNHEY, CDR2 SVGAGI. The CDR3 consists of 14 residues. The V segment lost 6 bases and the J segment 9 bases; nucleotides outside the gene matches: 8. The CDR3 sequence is CASSKQGLSSPLHF. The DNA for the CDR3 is TGTGCCAGCAGCAAACAGGGGTTGAGTTCACCCCTCCACTTT.